This is a list of T cell receptor beta chains from one sample in a study of early T cells in non-severe SARS-CoV-2 infection. Each CDR3 protein gets one entry after TCRdb re-called the 5' RACE reads with MiXCR. Of some 55,000 distinct CDR3 sequences in the sample, more than 10% were seen once. Sample: whole blood, taken at baseline. Source of these receptors: an adult who was a healthcare worker with PCR-confirmed SARS-CoV-2 infection or an uninfected control (not recorded which). Both conserved end residues are part of each CDR3. The D gene is left open where the match is weak. The size field is filled for only some rows; it gives once, few, many or a size class.

v_gene	abundance	j_gene	d_gene	CDR3nt	CDR3aa
TRBV21-1	.	TRBJ1-5	.	TGTGCCAGCAGCAAAGATACGGGTGTCCAGTCTCATCAGCCCCAGCATTTT	CASSKDTGVQSHQPQHF
TRBV20-1	few	TRBJ2-7	TRBD2	TGCAGTGCTAGTGCCGGGACTAGCAGCTCCTACGAGCAGTACTTC	CSASAGTSSSYEQYF
TRBV18	.	TRBJ2-1	TRBD1	TGTGCCAGCTCGCTGTCCGGGGACAGCACAAATGAGCAGTTCTTC	CASSLSGDSTNEQFF
TRBV10-2	.	TRBJ1-1	.	TGCGCCAGCAGGGAGGACACTGAAGCTTTCTTT	CASREDTEAFF
TRBV6-4	.	TRBJ2-1	.	TGTGCCAGCAGCAAACTCGGGGCTAGCGGAGGGGGTGAGCAGTTCTTC	CASSKLGASGGGEQFF
TRBV28	.	TRBJ2-3	.	TGTGCCAGCAGTTTTACCCCCTTAGACAGGCACACAGATACGCAGTATTTT	CASSFTPLDRHTDTQYF
TRBV20-1	once	TRBJ2-7	.	TGCAGTGCTGGGTTTTCGGGGGCCTTCGAGCAGTACTTC	CSAGFSGAFEQYF
TRBV11-2	few	TRBJ2-5	.	TGTGCCAGCAGCTTAGGGGGACAATGGCCTCAAGAGACCCAGTACTTC	CASSLGGQWPQETQYF
TRBV2	.	TRBJ2-7	.	TGTGCCAGCAACAGCGGCTCCTACGAGCAGTACTTC	CASNSGSYEQYF
TRBV2	few	TRBJ2-3	.	TGTGCCAGCAGGAATCCTCCAGATACGCAGTATTTT	CASRNPPDTQYF
TRBV20-1	many	TRBJ2-3	.	TGCAGTGCTAGACAGGGTGGCACAGATACGCAGTATTTT	CSARQGGTDTQYF
TRBV7-6	.	TRBJ2-3	.	TGTGCCAGCCAGGCTGGCACAGATACGCAGTATTTT	CASQAGTDTQYF
TRBV28	many	TRBJ1-1	.	TGTGCCAGCAAGGTCCCTCTGAACACTGAAGCTTTCTTT	CASKVPLNTEAFF
TRBV2	many	TRBJ2-7	TRBD2	TGTGCCAGCAGACTAGCGGGAGACCGCTACGAGCAGTACTTC	CASRLAGDRYEQYF
TRBV6-7	few	TRBJ2-1	.	TGTGCCAGCAGGCCTGTTAATGAGCAGTTCTTC	CASRPVNEQFF
TRBV20-1	many	TRBJ2-3	TRBD2	TGCAGTGCTAGAGGGACTAGCGGGAGATCGGCAGATACGCAGTATTTT	CSARGTSGRSADTQYF
TRBV6-5	.	TRBJ2-7	TRBD1	TGTGCCAGCAGTCCGACAGGGGGTCCCTACGAGCAGTACTTC	CASSPTGGPYEQYF
TRBV6-5	.	TRBJ2-2	TRBD2	TGTGCCAGCAGACCTTTGACTAGCATCGACACCGGGGAGCTGTTTTTT	CASRPLTSIDTGELFF
TRBV7-3	few	TRBJ2-7	.	TGTGCCAGCAGCTTAAACAGGGACTACGAGCAGTACTTC	CASSLNRDYEQYF
TRBV10-3	many	TRBJ2-1	TRBD2	TGTGCCATCAGGACCTCTAGCGGCCAGGGCTCCCCCAATGAGCAGTTCTTC	CAIRTSSGQGSPNEQFF
TRBV5-1	many	TRBJ2-1	TRBD2	TGCGCCAGCAGCTTGGAGCCTAGCGGGAGCACCGATGAGCAGTTCTTC	CASSLEPSGSTDEQFF
TRBV20-1	.	TRBJ1-1	.	TGCAGTGCTCCCTCGGGGCTCGGTGCTGAAGCTTTCTTT	CSAPSGLGAEAFF
TRBV5-1	few	TRBJ2-7	.	TGCGCCAGCAGCTATTTACCAGGGGAGGGGTACGAGCAGTACTTC	CASSYLPGEGYEQYF
TRBV7-2	.	TRBJ2-3	TRBD2	TGTGCCAGCAGGGGAGGAGGACCAGCGGGATCGGATACGCAGTATTTT	CASRGGGPAGSDTQYF
TRBV4-1	many	TRBJ2-7	.	TGCGCCAGCAGCCAAGGACTCGGCTACGAGCAGTACTTC	CASSQGLGYEQYF
TRBV28	.	TRBJ1-6	.	TGTGCCAGCAGTTTATTACAGGGAGCGGGATCACCCCTCCACTTT	CASSLLQGAGSPLHF